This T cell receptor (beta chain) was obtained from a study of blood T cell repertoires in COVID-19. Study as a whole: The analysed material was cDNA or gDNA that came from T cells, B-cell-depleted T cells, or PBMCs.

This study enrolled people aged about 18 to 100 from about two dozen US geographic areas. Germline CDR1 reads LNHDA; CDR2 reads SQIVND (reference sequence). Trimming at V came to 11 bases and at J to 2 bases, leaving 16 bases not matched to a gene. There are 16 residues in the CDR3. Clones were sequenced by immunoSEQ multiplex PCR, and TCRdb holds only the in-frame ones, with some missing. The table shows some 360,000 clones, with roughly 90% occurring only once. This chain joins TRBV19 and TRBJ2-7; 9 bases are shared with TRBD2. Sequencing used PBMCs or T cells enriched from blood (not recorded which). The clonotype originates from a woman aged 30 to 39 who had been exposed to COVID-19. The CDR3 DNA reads TGTGCCTGCTCCCCGGGGGCTAGCGGGACTCCCTACGAGCAGTACTTC. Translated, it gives CACSPGASGTPYEQYF.